What follows describes a single T cell receptor (beta chain). Its antigen is unknown. The source of the sample is a study of cytomegalovirus exposure and HLA in healthy donors. Looking at the study overall: Both the approximately 120 validation repertoires and the roughly 700 first-cohort repertoires used the same platform, as reported by a later analysis. Findings and limits, study-wide: According to a subsequent analysis, TCR clusters identified in the first cohort showed a tendency to co-occur across the roughly 120 validation repertoires. The study designated roughly 150 TCR beta chains cytomegalovirus-associated. Accounts indicate the classifier identified cytomegalovirus status with strong specificity and sensitivity.

Repertoires were generated with immunoSEQ multiplex PCR, while TCRdb's copy carries only in-frame clones and drops some. The repertoire holds approximately 220,000 clones, with about 87% as singletons. The germline gives CDR1 MDHEN, CDR2 SYDVKM. The V segment lost 4 bases and the J segment 8 bases; nucleotides outside the gene matches: 8. The CDR3 consists of 15 residues. Source material: PBMCs. This receptor was taken from a man aged 18 to 29 in good health and CMV-seronegative. V is TRBV28 and J is TRBJ1-2; 12 bases fit TRBD1. The CDR3 DNA reads as TGTGCCAGCAGTTCCGGGACAGGGGGCTTTGGAGGCTACACCTTC. Translating gives CASSSGTGGFGGYTF.